A selection of T cell receptor beta chains follows, all from one sample in a study of brain metastases from non-small cell lung cancer. Some clones are missing from TCRdb's copy, which holds only in-frame ones; the method was immunoSEQ multiplex PCR. The sample includes around 3,500 clones, over 70% of them seen just once. The sequenced sample was primary lung tumor tissue. The source of these receptors is a donor at least 40 years old with non-small cell lung cancer. Each CDR3 is given with its conserved first and last residue. The D gene is left open where the match is weak. Clone size is given for some rows only: seen once, a few or many times, or a class if the clone is expanded.

J gene: TRBJ2-6
D gene: NA
clone size: NA
V gene: TRBV7-2
CDR3 DNA: TGTGCCAGCAGCTTAGACTATGGGGCCAACGTCCTGACTTTC
CDR3 protein: CASSLDYGANVLTF

J gene: TRBJ2-7
D gene: TRBD1
clone size: NA
V gene: TRBV7-9
CDR3 DNA: TGTGCCAGCAGCTGGGGACAGGGTAGGGACGAGCAGTACTTC
CDR3 protein: CASSWGQGRDEQYF

J gene: TRBJ2-3
D gene: TRBD2
clone size: NA
V gene: TRBV6-5
CDR3 DNA: TGTGCCAGCAGACCCGGGGGGAGCACAGATACGCAGTATTTT
CDR3 protein: CASRPGGSTDTQYF

J gene: TRBJ1-2
D gene: NA
clone size: few
V gene: TRBV6-1
CDR3 DNA: TGTGCCAGCAGTGAACCGGGGGACTATGGCTACACCTTC
CDR3 protein: CASSEPGDYGYTF

J gene: TRBJ2-7
D gene: NA
clone size: few
V gene: TRBV3-1/TRBV3-2
CDR3 DNA: TGTGCCAGCAGCCCCCGACAGGTAAACGGGTACGAGCAGTACTTC
CDR3 protein: CASSPRQVNGYEQYF

J gene: TRBJ1-3
D gene: NA
clone size: NA
V gene: TRBV4-3
CDR3 DNA: TGCGCCAGCAGCCAAGAAAGTGGTTGGAGAAACACCATATATTTT
CDR3 protein: CASSQESGWRNTIYF

J gene: TRBJ1-5
D gene: TRBD1
clone size: NA
V gene: TRBV6-8
CDR3 DNA: TGTGCCAGCAGTCACAGGGGGTTCAATCAGCCCCAGCATTTT
CDR3 protein: CASSHRGFNQPQHF

J gene: TRBJ1-2
D gene: NA
clone size: NA
V gene: TRBV5-1
CDR3 DNA: TGCGCCAGCAGCTTGGATCAGGGTAGCTATGGCTACACCTTC
CDR3 protein: CASSLDQGSYGYTF

J gene: TRBJ2-5
D gene: NA
clone size: NA
V gene: TRBV2
CDR3 DNA: TGTGCCAGCAGTGAAGCGCTTCAGGGGGGGGAGACCCAGTACTTC
CDR3 protein: CASSEALQGGETQYF

J gene: TRBJ1-5
D gene: TRBD1
clone size: NA
V gene: TRBV2
CDR3 DNA: TGTGCCAGCAGTGCCCCCAATCGTCCGGCGGACAGGAATCAGCCCCAGCATTTT
CDR3 protein: CASSAPNRPADRNQPQHF

J gene: TRBJ1-1
D gene: NA
clone size: NA
V gene: TRBV6-2/TRBV6-3
CDR3 DNA: TGTGCCAGCAGCCGCGGACGGACATCTCTCGAAGCTTTCTTT
CDR3 protein: CASSRGRTSLEAFF